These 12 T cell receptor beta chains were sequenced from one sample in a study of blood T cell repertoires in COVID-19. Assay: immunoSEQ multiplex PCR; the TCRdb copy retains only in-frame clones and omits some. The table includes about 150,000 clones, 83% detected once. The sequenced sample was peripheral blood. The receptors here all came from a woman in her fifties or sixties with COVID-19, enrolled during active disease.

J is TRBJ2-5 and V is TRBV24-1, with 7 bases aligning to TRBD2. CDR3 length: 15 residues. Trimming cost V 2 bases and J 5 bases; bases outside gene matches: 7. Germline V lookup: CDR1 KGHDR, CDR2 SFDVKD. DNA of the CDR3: TGTGCCACCAGTGATTCTCTAGCGGCGGCCGAGACCCAGTACTTC. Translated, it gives CATSDSLAAAETQYF.

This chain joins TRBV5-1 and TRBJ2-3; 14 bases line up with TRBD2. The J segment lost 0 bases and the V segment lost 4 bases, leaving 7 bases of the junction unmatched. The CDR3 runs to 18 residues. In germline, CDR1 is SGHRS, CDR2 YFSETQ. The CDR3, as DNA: TGCGCCAGCAGCATGGGACTAGCGGGGGTATCTAGCACAGATACGCAGTATTTT. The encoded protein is CASSMGLAGVSSTDTQYF.

CDR3 sequence: CASSSTPGLAETQYF. In DNA form, the CDR3 reads TGTGCCAGCAGTTCCACACCGGGACTGGCAGAGACCCAGTACTTC. The rearrangement links TRBV6-5 to TRBJ2-5, with D possibly matching TRBD2 (6 bases). Deletions cut 4 bases from V and 4 bases from J, with 16 bases between. In germline, CDR1 is MNHEY, CDR2 SVGAGI. The CDR3 is 15 amino acids.

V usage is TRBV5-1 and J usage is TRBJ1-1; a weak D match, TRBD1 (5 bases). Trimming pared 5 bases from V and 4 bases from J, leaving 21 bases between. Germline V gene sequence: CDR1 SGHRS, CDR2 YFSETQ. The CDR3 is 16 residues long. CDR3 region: CASSTRDQGTATEAFF. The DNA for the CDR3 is TGCGCCAGCAGTACCCGAGACCAGGGAACCGCCACTGAAGCTTTCTTT.

Here the CDR3 reads CASSQPSSYNSPLHF. The CDR3 DNA reads TGTGCCAGCAGCCAACCGTCCTCCTATAATTCACCCCTCCACTTT. The chain uses TRBV14 and TRBJ1-6; D call uncertain. There are 15 residues in the CDR3. Trimming took off 2 bases at V and 0 bases at J, with 5 bases between the two ends. Germline CDR1 is SGHDN and CDR2 is FVKESK. The full variable domain, rest sourced from reference TRBV14 and TRBJ1-6, is EAGVTQFPSHSVIEKGQTVTLRCDPISGHDNLYWYRRVMGKEIKFLLHFVKESKQDESGMPNNRFLAERTGGTYSTLKVQPAELEDSGVYFCASSQPSSYNSPLHFGNGTRLTVT.

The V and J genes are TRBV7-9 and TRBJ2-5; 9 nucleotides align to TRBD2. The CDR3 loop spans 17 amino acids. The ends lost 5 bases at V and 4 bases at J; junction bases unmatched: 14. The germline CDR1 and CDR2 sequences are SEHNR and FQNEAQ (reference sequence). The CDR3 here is CASSAGTSNGIGETQYF. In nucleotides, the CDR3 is TGTGCCAGCAGCGCAGGGACTAGCAATGGGATAGGAGAGACCCAGTACTTC.

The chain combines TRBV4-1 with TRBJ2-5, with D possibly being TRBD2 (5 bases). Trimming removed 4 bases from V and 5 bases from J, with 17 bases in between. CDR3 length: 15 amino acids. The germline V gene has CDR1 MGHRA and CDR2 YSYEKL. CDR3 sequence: CASSPTSTTGETQYF. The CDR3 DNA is TGCGCCAGCAGCCCCACTTCGACTACTGGGGAGACCCAGTACTTC.

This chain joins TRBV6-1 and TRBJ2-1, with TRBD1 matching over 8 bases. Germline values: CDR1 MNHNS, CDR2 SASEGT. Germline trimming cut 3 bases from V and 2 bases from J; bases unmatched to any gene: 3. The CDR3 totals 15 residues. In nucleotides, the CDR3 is TGTGCCAGCAGTGACGACAGGGGCCCCTACAATGAGCAGTTCTTC. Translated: CASSDDRGPYNEQFF.

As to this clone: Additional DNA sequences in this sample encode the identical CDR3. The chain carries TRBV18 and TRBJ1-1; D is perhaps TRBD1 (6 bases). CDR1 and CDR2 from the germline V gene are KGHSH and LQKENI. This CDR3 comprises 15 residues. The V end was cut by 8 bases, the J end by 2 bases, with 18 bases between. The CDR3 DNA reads TGTGCCAGCGCGGAAACCCAGGGGACAAACACTGAAGCTTTCTTT. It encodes CASAETQGTNTEAFF.

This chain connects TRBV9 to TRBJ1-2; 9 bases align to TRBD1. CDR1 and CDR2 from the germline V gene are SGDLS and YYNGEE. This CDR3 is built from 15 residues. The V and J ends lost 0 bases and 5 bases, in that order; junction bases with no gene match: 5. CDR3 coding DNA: TGTGCCAGCAGCGTAGGAGGACAGGGGATGTATGGCTACACCTTC. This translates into CASSVGGQGMYGYTF.

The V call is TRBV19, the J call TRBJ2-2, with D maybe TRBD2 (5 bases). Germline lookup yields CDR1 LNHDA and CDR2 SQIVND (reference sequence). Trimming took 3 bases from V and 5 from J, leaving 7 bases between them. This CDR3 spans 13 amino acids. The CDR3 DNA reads TGTGCCAGTAGTATTAGAGGGACCGGGGAGCTGTTTTTT. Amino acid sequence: CASSIRGTGELFF.

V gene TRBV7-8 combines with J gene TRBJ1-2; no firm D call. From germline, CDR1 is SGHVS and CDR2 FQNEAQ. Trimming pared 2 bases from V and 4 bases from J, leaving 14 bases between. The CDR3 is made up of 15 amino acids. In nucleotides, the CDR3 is TGTGCCAGCAGCTTAACCTCGGGTAGTATCTATGGCTACACCTTC. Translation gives CASSLTSGSIYGYTF.